The source of this T cell receptor beta chain is a study of blood T cell repertoires in COVID-19. Study-wide context: Sites across the United States, Italy and Spain contributed samples from acute and convalescent COVID-19. PBMCs, B-cell-depleted T cells, or T cells provided the cDNA or gDNA that made up the material.

As originally analysed: Researchers report that nucleated cell counts were estimated from reference gene primer amplification. Sequenced by immunoSEQ multiplex PCR; TCRdb stores in-frame clones only, minus some. V and J calls and clone size are those listed in that table; D and trimming were worked out from the DNA. Of roughly 140,000 clones detected, approximately 86% appear once; the ten largest clones hold around 5.4%. Germline V gene lookup returns CDR1 LGHNA and CDR2 YNFKEQ. The CDR3 loop spans 15 amino acids. V lost 0 bases to trimming and J lost 5 bases, with 13 bases between them. The origin of this receptor is a human donor in a cohort sampled during active COVID-19. Sequencing used peripheral blood. The J gene is TRBJ1-2, the V gene TRBV4-2, with D possibly matching TRBD1 (6 bases). CDR3 protein: CASSQEKTGHYGYTF. CDR3 nucleotides: TGTGCCAGCAGCCAAGAAAAGACAGGTCATTATGGCTACACCTTC.